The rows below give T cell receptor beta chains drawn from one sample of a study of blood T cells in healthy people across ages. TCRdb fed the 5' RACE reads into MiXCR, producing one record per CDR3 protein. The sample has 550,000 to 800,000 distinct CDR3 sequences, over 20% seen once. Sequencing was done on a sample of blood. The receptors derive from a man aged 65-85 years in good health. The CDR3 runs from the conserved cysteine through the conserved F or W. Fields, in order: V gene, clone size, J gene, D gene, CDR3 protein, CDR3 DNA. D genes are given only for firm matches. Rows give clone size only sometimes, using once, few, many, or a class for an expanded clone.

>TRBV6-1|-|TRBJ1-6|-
CASRPTDRYNSPLHF
TGTGCCAGCAGACCAACGGACCGTTATAATTCACCCCTCCACTTT
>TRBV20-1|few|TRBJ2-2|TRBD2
CSARPSSGRQTGELFF
TGCAGTGCTAGGCCCTCTAGCGGGAGACAAACCGGGGAGCTGTTTTTT
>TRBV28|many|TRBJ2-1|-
CASSWKDEQFF
TGTGCCAGCAGTTGGAAAGATGAGCAGTTCTTC
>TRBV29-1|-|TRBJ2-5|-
CSVGRYQETQYF
TGCAGCGTTGGCCGGTATCAAGAGACCCAGTACTTC
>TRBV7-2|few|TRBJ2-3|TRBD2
CAQGEGPTDTQYF
TGTGCCCAAGGGGAGGGCCCCACAGATACGCAGTATTTT
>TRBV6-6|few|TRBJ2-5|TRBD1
CASKGTGREQYF
TGTGCCAGCAAGGGGACAGGACGGGAGCAGTACTTC
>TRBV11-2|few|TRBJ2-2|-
CASSLNGDLTGELFF
TGTGCCAGCAGCCTAAACGGAGACCTCACCGGGGAGCTGTTTTTT
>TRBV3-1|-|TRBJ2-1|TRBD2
CASSQVSSGFSYNEQFF
TGTGCCAGCAGCCAAGTATCTAGCGGGTTTTCCTACAATGAGCAGTTCTTC
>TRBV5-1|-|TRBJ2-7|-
CASSASGDTYEQYF
TGCGCCAGCAGCGCATCAGGCGACACCTACGAGCAGTACTTC
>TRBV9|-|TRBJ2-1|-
CASSTRDGSYNEQFF
TGTGCCAGCAGCACCCGGGACGGTTCCTACAATGAGCAGTTCTTC
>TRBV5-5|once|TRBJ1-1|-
CASSRYGSLYLNTEAFF
TGTGCCAGCAGCAGATACGGGTCACTATATTTGAACACTGAAGCTTTCTTT
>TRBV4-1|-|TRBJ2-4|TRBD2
CASSQEGTRGSKNIQYF
TGCGCCAGCAGCCAAGAGGGGACTAGAGGGTCCAAAAACATTCAGTACTTC
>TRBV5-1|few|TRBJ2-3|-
CASSWGPRTDTQYF
TGCGCCAGCAGCTGGGGACCGCGCACAGATACGCAGTATTTT
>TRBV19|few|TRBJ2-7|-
CASSIGDGRYEQYF
TGTGCCAGTAGTATAGGAGACGGAAGATACGAGCAGTACTTC
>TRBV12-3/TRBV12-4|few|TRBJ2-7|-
CASYSWPYEQYF
TGTGCCAGCTATTCCTGGCCCTACGAGCAGTACTTC
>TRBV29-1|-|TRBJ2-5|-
CSAKSGPETQYF
TGCAGCGCCAAAAGCGGGCCAGAGACCCAGTACTTC
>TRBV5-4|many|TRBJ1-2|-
CASSDGTDTMRGYTF
TGTGCCAGCAGCGATGGGACGGACACTATGCGGGGCTACACCTTC
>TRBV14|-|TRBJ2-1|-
CASSQDLGREQFF
TGTGCCAGCAGCCAAGATTTAGGACGGGAGCAGTTCTTC
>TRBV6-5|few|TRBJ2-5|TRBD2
CASSRGTSGSETQYF
TGTGCCAGCAGCCGTGGGACTAGCGGGAGTGAGACCCAGTACTTC
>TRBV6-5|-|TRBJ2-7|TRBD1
CASSPSGGFSYEQYF
TGTGCCAGCAGTCCATCAGGGGGCTTTTCCTACGAGCAGTACTTC
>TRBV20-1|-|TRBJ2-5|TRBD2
CSARELAGEETQYF
TGCAGTGCTAGAGAACTAGCGGGAGAGGAGACCCAGTACTTC
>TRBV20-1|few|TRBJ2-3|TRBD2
CSARGGTSGRAYTQYF
TGCAGTGCTAGAGGCGGGACTAGCGGGAGGGCCTATACGCAGTATTTT
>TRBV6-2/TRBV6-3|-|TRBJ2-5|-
CASSYRGQSQETQYF
TGTGCCAGCAGTTATCGCGGTCAGAGCCAAGAGACCCAGTACTTC
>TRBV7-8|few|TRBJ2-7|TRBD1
CASSLGQVLEQYF
TGTGCCAGCAGCCTAGGACAGGTGCTGGAGCAGTACTTC
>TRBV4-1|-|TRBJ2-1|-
CASSRWYGDEQFF
TGCGCCAGCAGCCGCTGGTATGGGGATGAGCAGTTCTTC
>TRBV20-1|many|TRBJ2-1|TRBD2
CSASGRSYNEQFF
TGCAGTGCTAGCGGGAGGTCCTACAATGAGCAGTTCTTC
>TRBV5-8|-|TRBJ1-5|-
CASSFGQVNQPQHF
TGTGCCAGCAGCTTCGGGCAGGTCAATCAGCCCCAGCATTTT
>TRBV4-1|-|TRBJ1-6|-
CASSQVQGSDNSPLHF
TGCGCCAGCAGCCAAGTTCAGGGGTCGGATAATTCACCCCTCCACTTT
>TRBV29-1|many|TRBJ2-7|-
CSGKYTGHDSYEQYF
TGCAGCGGGAAATATACGGGACACGACTCCTACGAGCAGTACTTC
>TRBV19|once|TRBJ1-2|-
CASSAYSYGYTF
TGTGCCAGTAGTGCGTACAGCTATGGCTACACCTTC
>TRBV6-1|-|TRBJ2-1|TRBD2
CASSEAPGGLRGYNEQFF
TGCGCCAGCAGTGAAGCGCCGGGGGGGCTGCGAGGGTACAATGAGCAGTTCTTC
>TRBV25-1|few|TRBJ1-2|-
CASSRDGDGYTF
TGTGCCAGCAGTCGGGACGGCGATGGCTACACCTTC
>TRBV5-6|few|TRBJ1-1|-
CASSPSRGITEAFF
TGTGCCAGCAGCCCATCACGGGGAATTACTGAAGCTTTCTTT